This record looks at one T cell receptor (beta chain) sequence and its context. TCRdb keeps only in-frame clones here, not all; method: immunoSEQ multiplex PCR. The profile shows about 710,000 clones, more than 75% of them singletons. The germline V gene has CDR1 MDHEN and CDR2 SYDVKM. CDR3 length: 12 amino acids. The V end lost 8 bases, the J end lost 6 bases, and 10 bases lay between the germline ends. The sample is drawn from a study of shared T cell receptors in the human thymus. The data were also submitted as part of a second study, on human thymus T cells. That publication notes: Among the donors, all were healthy Finnish infants having corrective surgery for congenital heart defects. Resections from corrective heart surgery provided thymus tissue. Repertoires from thymus and blood appeared to show biased V and J gene usage. Overlap was high between thymic repertoires from unrelated individuals, as reported in related research.

The chain is built from TRBV28 and TRBJ1-4; no clear D. Sequencing was carried out using thymocytes. This TCR was sampled from a boy in the first two years of life with a congenital heart defect. The CDR3 DNA reads as TGTGCCAGCGGTCGCGAGGATGAAAAACTGTTTTTT. Protein: CASGREDEKLFF.